This T cell receptor (beta chain) was profiled in a study of regulatory T cells in long-lasting Graves disease. Stated time point: newly diagnosed GD, antithyroid drugs for less than 3 months. Preparation of the TCR library used RNA extracted from PBMCs. The study's findings and limits: Newly diagnosed patients had higher TCR diversity than persistent Graves' patients did. Persistent patients shared more public clonotypes (approximately 2,500) than new patients (roughly 1,000).

Germline CDR1 reads DFQATT; CDR2 reads SNEGSKA (reference sequence). This CDR3 has 15 residues. The V end was cut by 3 bases, the J end by 2 bases, with 15 bases between. CDR3-region Arm-PCR and iRepertoire HTBI primers produced the TCR beta libraries. Each CDR3 protein gets one entry after TCRdb re-called the multiplex PCR reads with MiXCR. This sample carries 600,000 to 650,000 distinct CDR3 sequences, roughly 15% of them seen once, and the ten largest clones take approximately 20%. For this clonotype: Its antigen is not known.

The sample was also reused in another study, on T cells in Graves' hyperthyroidism and ophthalmopathy. That study adds: Calling Graves' hyperthyroidism stable meant ophthalmopathy did not progress within 18 months. During a first-round RT-PCR of the TCR CDR3, the HTBI primer set was used.

The chain uses TRBV20-1 and TRBJ2-3; D unclear. This TCR was recovered from a woman in her 30s with Graves disease. The starting material was peripheral blood mononuclear cells (PBMCs), obtained at new diagnosis, from a patient treated with antithyroid drugs. CDR3 in amino acids: CSARRLNGHTDTQYF. CDR3 sequence (DNA): TGCAGTGCTAGGAGGTTAAATGGGCACACAGATACGCAGTATTTT.